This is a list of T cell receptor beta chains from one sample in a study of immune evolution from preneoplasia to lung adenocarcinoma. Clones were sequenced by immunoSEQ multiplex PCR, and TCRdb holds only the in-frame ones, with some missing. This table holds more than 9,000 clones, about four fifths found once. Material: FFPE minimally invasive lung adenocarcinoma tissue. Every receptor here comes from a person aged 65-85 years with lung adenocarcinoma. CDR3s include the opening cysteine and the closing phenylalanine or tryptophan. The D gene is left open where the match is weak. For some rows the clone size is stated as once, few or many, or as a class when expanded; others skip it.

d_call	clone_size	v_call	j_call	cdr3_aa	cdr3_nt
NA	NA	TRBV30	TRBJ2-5	CAWSTRETQYF	TGTGCCTGGAGTACCAGGGAGACCCAGTACTTC
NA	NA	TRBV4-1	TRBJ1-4	CASSQDYSQEKLFF	TGCGCCAGCAGCCAAGATTACTCTCAGGAAAAACTGTTTTTT
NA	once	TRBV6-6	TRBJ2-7	CASSVGVAYEQYF	TGTGCCAGCAGTGTAGGGGTTGCCTACGAGCAGTACTTC
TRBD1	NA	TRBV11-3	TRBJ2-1	CASSSNRGEQFF	TGTGCCAGCAGCTCCAACAGGGGTGAGCAGTTCTTC
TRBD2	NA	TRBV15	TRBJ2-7	CATSVSGRDEQYF	TGTGCCACCAGCGTAAGCGGGAGGGACGAGCAGTACTTC
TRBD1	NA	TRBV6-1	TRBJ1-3	CASSEQGAGNTIYF	TGTGCCAGCAGTGAACAGGGGGCTGGAAACACCATATATTTT
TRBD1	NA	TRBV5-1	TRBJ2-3	CASSFGGKWRTGGRDTQYF	TGCGCCAGCAGCTTCGGGGGGAAGTGGAGAACAGGGGGCCGAGATACGCAGTATTTT
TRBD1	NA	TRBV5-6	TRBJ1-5	CASSSQGARPNQPQHF	TGTGCCAGCAGCTCCCAGGGGGCGCGTCCCAATCAGCCCCAGCATTTT
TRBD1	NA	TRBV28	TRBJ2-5	CASSEQGETQYF	TGTGCCAGCAGTGAACAGGGGGAGACCCAGTACTTC
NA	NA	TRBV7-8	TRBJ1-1	CASSLVYGGTEAFF	TGTGCCAGCAGCTTAGTTTACGGGGGGACTGAAGCTTTCTTT
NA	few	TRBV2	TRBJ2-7	CASSEGRQQYF	TGTGCCAGCAGTGAAGGTAGGCAGCAGTACTTC
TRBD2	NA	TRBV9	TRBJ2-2	CASSVSLSGSGTGELFF	TGTGCCAGCAGCGTCTCCCTTAGCGGGTCGGGCACCGGGGAGCTGTTTTTT
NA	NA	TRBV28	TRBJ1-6	CASSVGADNSPLHF	TGTGCCAGCAGTGTTGGGGCCGATAATTCACCCCTCCACTTT
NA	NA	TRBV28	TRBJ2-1	CASSLYPEAPYNEQFF	TGTGCCAGCAGTTTATACCCAGAAGCCCCCTACAATGAGCAGTTCTTC
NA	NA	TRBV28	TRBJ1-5	CASIESGVGNQPQHF	TGTGCCAGCATCGAGTCCGGGGTGGGCAATCAGCCCCAGCATTTT
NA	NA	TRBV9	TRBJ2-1	CASSVNPDSNEQFF	TGTGCCAGCAGCGTAAACCCCGACAGCAATGAGCAGTTCTTC
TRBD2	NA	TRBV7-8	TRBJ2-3	CASSFNGLATDTQYF	TGTGCCAGCAGCTTCAACGGACTAGCGACAGATACGCAGTATTTT
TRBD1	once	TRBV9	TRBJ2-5	CASSLRPGQGQETQYF	TGTGCCAGCAGCCTACGGCCGGGACAGGGGCAAGAGACCCAGTACTTC
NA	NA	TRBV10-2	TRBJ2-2	CASTGSDTGELFF	TGCGCCAGTACAGGGTCGGACACCGGGGAGCTGTTTTTT
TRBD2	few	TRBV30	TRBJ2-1	CAWSVGLANNEQFF	TGTGCCTGGAGTGTGGGACTAGCTAACAATGAGCAGTTCTTC
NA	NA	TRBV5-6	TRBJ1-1	CASTGVGGNTEAFF	TGTGCCAGCACCGGCGTCGGGGGGAACACTGAAGCTTTCTTT
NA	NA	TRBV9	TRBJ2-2	CASSPQVATGELFF	TGTGCCAGCAGCCCACAGGTAGCCACCGGGGAGCTGTTTTTT
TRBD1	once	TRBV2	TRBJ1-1	CASSEGTGRNTEAFF	TGTGCCAGCAGTGAAGGGACAGGGAGGAACACTGAAGCTTTCTTT
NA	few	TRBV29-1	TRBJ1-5	CSVGTLSNQPQHF	TGCAGCGTGGGGACGCTTAGCAATCAGCCCCAGCATTTT
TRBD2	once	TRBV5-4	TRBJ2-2	CASSLAGGLAGTGELFF	TGTGCCAGCAGCTTGGCAGGGGGACTAGCGGGGACCGGGGAGCTGTTTTTT
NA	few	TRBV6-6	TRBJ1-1	CASSTVTENTEAFF	TGTGCCAGCAGTACGGTGACGGAGAACACTGAAGCTTTCTTT
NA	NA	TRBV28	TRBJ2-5	CASTTSDYATQYF	TGTGCCAGCACCACCTCGGATTATGCGACCCAGTACTTC
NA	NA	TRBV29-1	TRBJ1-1	CSVALETEAFF	TGCAGCGTTGCGTTGGAGACTGAAGCTTTCTTT
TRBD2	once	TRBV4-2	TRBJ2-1	CASSPRTSGSSYNEQFF	TGTGCCAGCAGCCCACGGACTAGCGGTAGCTCCTACAATGAGCAGTTCTTC
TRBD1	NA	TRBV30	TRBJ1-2	CAWMGQGAKYGYTF	TGTGCCTGGATGGGACAGGGGGCGAAGTATGGCTACACCTTC
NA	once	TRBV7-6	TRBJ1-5	CASSLSGVNQPQHF	TGTGCCAGCAGCTTGTCAGGGGTCAATCAGCCCCAGCATTTT
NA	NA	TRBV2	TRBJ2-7	CASTERGLEYEQYF	TGTGCCAGCACCGAGAGGGGACTTGAATACGAGCAGTACTTC
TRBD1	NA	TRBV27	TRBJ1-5	CASSSGGGQPQHF	TGTGCCAGCAGTTCAGGGGGCGGTCAGCCCCAGCATTTT
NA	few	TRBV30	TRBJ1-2	CAWSGLFYGYTF	TGTGCCTGGAGTGGTTTATTCTATGGCTACACCTTC
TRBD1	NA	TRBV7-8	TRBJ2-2	CASSKDGTAGRELFF	TGTGCCAGCAGCAAAGACGGGACAGCCGGAAGGGAGCTGTTTTTT
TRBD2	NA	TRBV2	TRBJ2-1	CATRLAQSNNEQFF	TGTGCCACTCGACTAGCGCAATCTAACAATGAGCAGTTCTTC
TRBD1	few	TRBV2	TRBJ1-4	CASTMDRGGEKLFF	TGTGCCAGCACTATGGACAGGGGGGGCGAAAAACTGTTTTTT
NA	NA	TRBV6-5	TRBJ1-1	CASRRTGLFTEAFF	TGTGCCAGCAGGCGAACAGGGTTGTTCACTGAAGCTTTCTTT
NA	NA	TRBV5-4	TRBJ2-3	CASSLGGRSSTDTQYF	TGTGCCAGCAGCTTGGGGGGGCGGTCTAGCACAGATACGCAGTATTTT
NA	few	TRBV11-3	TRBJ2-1	CASSLATGGSWNEQFF	TGTGCCAGCAGCTTAGCCACCGGAGGATCTTGGAATGAGCAGTTCTTC
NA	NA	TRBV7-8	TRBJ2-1	CASSLVPWGPDNNEQFF	TGTGCCAGCAGCTTAGTGCCTTGGGGGCCAGACAACAATGAGCAGTTCTTC
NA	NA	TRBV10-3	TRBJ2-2	CAISEGGTNTGELFF	TGTGCCATCAGTGAGGGCGGAACGAACACCGGGGAGCTGTTTTTT
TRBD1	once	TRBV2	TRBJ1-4	CASRRDRHEKLFF	TGTGCCAGCAGGAGGGACAGGCATGAAAAACTGTTTTTT
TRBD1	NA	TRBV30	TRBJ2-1	CAWKALDRGEWNEQFF	TGTGCCTGGAAGGCCCTGGACAGGGGTGAGTGGAATGAGCAGTTCTTC
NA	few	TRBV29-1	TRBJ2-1	CSVRLAYNEQFF	TGCAGCGTCCGACTAGCCTACAATGAGCAGTTCTTC
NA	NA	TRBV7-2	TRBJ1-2	CASTPGGTPLYGYTF	TGTGCCAGCACCCCCGGGGGGACCCCTCTCTATGGCTACACCTTC
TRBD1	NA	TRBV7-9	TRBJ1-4	CASSSWTGGLSNEKLFF	TGTGCCAGCAGCTCGTGGACAGGGGGCTTATCTAATGAAAAACTGTTTTTT
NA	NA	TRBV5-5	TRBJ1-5	CASSFWRAESNQPQHF	TGTGCCAGCAGCTTTTGGAGGGCCGAGAGCAATCAGCCCCAGCATTTT
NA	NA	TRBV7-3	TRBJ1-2	CASSPGVRGNYGYTF	TGTGCCAGCAGCCCAGGGGTAAGAGGAAACTATGGCTACACCTTC
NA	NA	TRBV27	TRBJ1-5	CASSPGGNQPQHF	TGTGCCAGCAGTCCCGGGGGCAATCAGCCCCAGCATTTT
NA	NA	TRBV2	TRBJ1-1	CASNEVGPEAFF	TGTGCCAGCAACGAAGTAGGACCTGAAGCTTTCTTT
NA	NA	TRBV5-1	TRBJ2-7	CASSSTEVSYEQYF	TGCGCCAGCAGCTCCACAGAGGTGTCCTACGAGCAGTACTTC
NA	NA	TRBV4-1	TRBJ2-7	CASSHGPGRGIYEQYF	TGCGCCAGCAGCCACGGACCGGGTCGGGGAATCTACGAGCAGTACTTC